This entry lists 27 T cell receptor beta chains sequenced from one sample in a study of T cell repertoires in cytomegalovirus infection. TCRdb independently ran MiXCR on the reads; one entry per CDR3 protein. The sample has about 920,000 distinct CDR3 sequences, approximately 31% seen once; the top ten hold roughly an eighth. No cognate antigen is known for these TCRs. Source: cultured CD8+ T cells from PBMCs, taken from culture after CMV antigen stimulation. The receptors were sampled from a human donor in good health (CMV status not recorded). Some clones in this sample may be carry-over from other donors' samples.

This rearrangement joins TRBV7-9 to TRBJ2-2; 8 bases map to TRBD1. Germline V gene sequence: CDR1 SEHNR, CDR2 FQNEAQ (reference sequence). V dropped 3 bases and J dropped 1; count of bases not matched to a gene: 16. This CDR3 is built from 20 residues. CDR3 region: CASSLDLQGRGQRNTGELFF. The CDR3 bases are TGTGCCAGCAGCTTGGACCTCCAGGGCAGGGGGCAGAGGAACACCGGGGAGCTGTTTTTT.

This clonotype was recorded a few times. The genes are TRBV27 and TRBJ1-2; TRBD1 might be the D (6 bases). The CDR3 has 13 residues. V gave up 2 bases and J gave up 8 bases, with 12 bases separating them. Germline V gives CDR1 MNHEY, CDR2 SMNVEV (reference sequence). The CDR3 spells CASSLTGIRGYTF. CDR3 DNA: TGTGCCAGCAGTTTAACAGGGATTCGGGGCTACACCTTC.

This clonotype was observed a handful of times. The rearrangement joins TRBV6-1 to TRBJ2-7; no firm D call. The CDR3 runs to 15 residues. Trimming took 3 bases from V and 0 from J, leaving 12 bases between them. Germline values: CDR1 MNHNS, CDR2 SASEGT. This chain's CDR3 is CASSDLSSTSYEQYV. CDR3 DNA: TGTGCCAGCAGTGACCTCAGTAGTACCTCCTACGAGCAGTACGTC.

This clonotype was seen more than once but under ten times. The chain has TRBV7-9 and TRBJ2-7, with 9 bases that match TRBD2. The junction had 6 bases not matched to a gene; V was cut back by 3 bases and J by 0 bases. Germline values: CDR1 SEHNR, CDR2 FQNEAQ (reference sequence). The CDR3 sequence is 16 residues long. Here the CDR3 reads CASSLVAGASSYEQYF. CDR3 nucleotides: TGTGCCAGCAGCTTGGTAGCGGGGGCGAGCTCCTACGAGCAGTACTTC. Complete variable domain (other parts from reference TRBV7-9 and TRBJ2-7): DTGVSQNPRHKITKRGQNVTFRCDPISEHNRLYWYRQTLGQGPEFLTYFQNEAQLEKSRLLSDRFSAERPKGSFSTLEIQRTEQGDSAMYLCASSLVAGASSYEQYFGPGTRLTVT.

With regard to this clonotype: One junction end does not reproduce the germline sequence, and a read error may be involved. The chain uses TRBV28 and TRBJ2-5; TRBD2 matches 10 bases. The CDR3 extends over 16 amino acids. CDR1 and CDR2 from the germline V gene are MDHEN and SYDVKM. CDR3 nucleotides: TGTGTCAGCAGTTTACTTTTAGCGGGGGGTAAGGAGACCCAGTACTTC. This gives the protein CVSSLLLAGGKETQYF.

This sequence joins TRBV7-8 and TRBJ2-3, with 10 bases lining up with TRBD2. Trimming at V came to 1 base and at J to 6 bases, leaving 7 bases not matched to a gene. Germline V gene sequence: CDR1 SGHVS, CDR2 FQNEAQ. The CDR3 is made up of 16 amino acids. Here the CDR3 reads CASSLEAGGPGDTQYF. For the CDR3, the DNA is TGTGCCAGCAGCTTAGAAGCGGGGGGGCCCGGGGATACGCAGTATTTT.

This chain connects TRBV7-2 to TRBJ2-1; possible D gene TRBD2, 5 bases. CDR1 is SGHTA, CDR2 FQGNSA, per germline. V was pared by 3 bases and J by 7 bases, with 13 bases between. The CDR3 spans 14 residues. The CDR3 sequence is CASSFEGAQNEQFF. The CDR3, as DNA: TGTGCCAGCAGCTTTGAGGGCGCGCAGAATGAGCAGTTCTTC.

This chain uses TRBV27 with TRBJ2-1; D could derive from TRBD1 or TRBD2 (5 bases each). V dropped 6 bases and J dropped 10 bases, with 10 bases sitting between them. CDR1 and CDR2 (germline): MNHEY, SMNVEV (reference sequence). This CDR3 spans 11 amino acids. The CDR3 protein is CASSGWDEQFF. CDR3 coding DNA: TGTGCCAGCAGCGGGTGGGACGAGCAGTTCTTC.

The rearrangement links TRBV27 to TRBJ2-1, with D perhaps matching TRBD1 (5 bases). The CDR3 is 15 residues long. Germline V gene sequence: CDR1 MNHEY, CDR2 SMNVEV (reference sequence). Trimming removed 3 bases from V and 5 bases from J, with 14 bases in between. For the CDR3, the DNA is TGTGCCAGCAGTTTCAGGGTTGGTAGGGACAATGAGCAGTTCTTC. Its translation: CASSFRVGRDNEQFF.

The J gene is TRBJ1-1, the V gene TRBV27, with D hard to call. V gave up 6 bases and J gave up 11 bases, with 22 bases separating them. This CDR3 has 14 residues. The germline V gene has CDR1 MNHEY and CDR2 SMNVEV (reference sequence). CDR3 sequence (DNA): TGTGCCAGCAGCCCCTCTCGTGAGCGAATTGGGGCTTTCTTT. Its protein is CASSPSRERIGAFF.

The CDR3 spells CASSDLGQGVAYEQYF. CDR3 in DNA: TGTGCCAGCAGCGACCTCGGACAGGGGGTAGCCTACGAGCAGTACTTC. V and J are TRBV7-9 and TRBJ2-7; the match to TRBD1 covers 10 bases. With V trimmed by 5 bases and J by 2 bases, 9 bases remained unmatched. CDR1 and CDR2 (germline): SEHNR, FQNEAQ (reference sequence). There are 16 residues in the CDR3.

Remarks on this clonotype: The junction departs from the called germline gene at one end, perhaps through a read error. The chain joins TRBV4-2 to TRBJ1-1, with D tentatively TRBD1 (6 bases). CDR1 and CDR2 (germline): LGHNA, YNFKEQ. CDR3 length: 16 residues. Here the CDR3 DNA reads TGTGCCAGCAGCCCCCTTGTAGGGACACTGAACACTGTAGCTTTCTTT. Translating gives CASSPLVGTLNTVAFF.

This chain joins TRBV15 and TRBJ2-1; D call uncertain. The CDR3 consists of 14 residues. V was trimmed by 3 bases and J by 10 bases, leaving 16 bases between them. Germline V gene data show CDR1 as LNHNV and CDR2 as YYDKDF (reference sequence). The DNA of the CDR3 is TGTGCCACCAGCAGTACCCGGGCCCCTAAGGAGCAGTTCTTC. Protein sequence: CATSSTRAPKEQFF.

This clonotype has only a few counts. The chain links TRBV7-9 to TRBJ2-7; 7 bases line up with TRBD1. Germline V gene sequence: CDR1 SEHNR, CDR2 FQNEAQ (reference sequence). Losses at the gene ends were 5 bases for V and 4 bases for J; bases not matched to a gene: 11. This CDR3 comprises 15 residues. The CDR3: CASSMTGTELYEQYF. The CDR3 coding sequence is TGTGCCAGCAGCATGACCGGGACAGAGCTATACGAGCAGTACTTC. The variable domain in full, completed from reference TRBV7-9 and TRBJ2-7, reads DTGVSQNPRHKITKRGQNVTFRCDPISEHNRLYWYRQTLGQGPEFLTYFQNEAQLEKSRLLSDRFSAERPKGSFSTLEIQRTEQGDSAMYLCASSMTGTELYEQYFGPGTRLTVT.

The V and J genes are TRBV2 and TRBJ1-1; the match to TRBD1 covers 8 bases. V gave up 7 bases and J gave up 5 bases; unmatched junction bases: 12. Germline values: CDR1 SNHLY, CDR2 FYNNEI. This CDR3 has 15 residues. The DNA for the CDR3 is TGTGCCAGCACTAAATTCGGACAGGGAGGTACTGAAGCTTTCTTT. It codes for CASTKFGQGGTEAFF.

This clonotype occurred many times. The chain recombines TRBV7-9 with TRBJ2-7; possible D gene TRBD1, 6 bases. The CDR3 spans 14 residues. Trimming took 3 bases from V and 4 from J, leaving 13 bases between them. Germline assignment: CDR1 SEHNR and CDR2 FQNEAQ (reference sequence). CDR3: CASSLAGVAYEQYF. The CDR3 bases are TGTGCCAGCAGCTTGGCAGGGGTGGCATACGAGCAGTACTTC.

This clonotype turned up a few times. The chain joins TRBV23-1 to TRBJ2-1; 10 bases fit TRBD1. TRBV23-1 falls under the ORF class, with uncertain function. The CDR3 has 14 amino acids. V shed 6 bases and J 7 bases; nucleotides not matched to a gene: 6. CDR3 DNA sequence: TGCGCCAGCAGACGGGACAGGGGAGCGAATGAGCAGTTCTTC. Translated: CASRRDRGANEQFF.

This clonotype has a handful of counts. The chain uses TRBV6-2 or TRBV6-3 and TRBJ2-1, with 10 nucleotides matching TRBD2. The CDR3 totals 15 residues. The V and J ends lost 7 bases and 5 bases, in that order; junction bases with no gene match: 8. From germline, CDR1 is MNHEY and CDR2 SVGEGT. CDR3 amino acids: CASTSGGAENNEQFF. The CDR3 bases are TGTGCCAGCACCAGCGGGGGGGCGGAAAACAATGAGCAGTTCTTC.

Comment on this clonotype: An end of the junction does not agree with germline; a read error may underlie this. The rearrangement joins TRBV7-4 to TRBJ2-1, with D perhaps matching TRBD2 (6 bases). Germline CDR1 reads SGHVT; CDR2 reads SQSDAQ. The CDR3 contains 16 residues. The CDR3 is CANSPPAGPAYNEQFF. The CDR3 coding sequence is TGTGCCAACAGCCCCCCGGCGGGGCCCGCTTACAATGAGCAGTTCTTC.

This chain connects TRBV9 to TRBJ1-3; the D gene is possibly TRBD1 (6 bases). Trimming removed 0 bases at V and 4 bases at J, with 17 bases between. CDR3 length: 17 amino acids. CDR1 and CDR2 (germline): SGDLS, YYNGEE. The CDR3 coding sequence is TGTGCCAGCAGCGTAGTGCCCTCAGGGGACTCCGGAAACACCATATATTTT. The encoded protein is CASSVVPSGDSGNTIYF.

This clonotype occurred a few times. This rearrangement joins TRBV6-1 to TRBJ1-1; D is unclear. This CDR3 comprises 10 residues. V lost 7 bases to trimming and J lost 5 bases, with 5 bases between them. Per germline, CDR1 MNHNS and CDR2 SASEGT. The CDR3 nucleotides read TGTGCCAGCATAGATACTGAAGCTTTCTTT. This translates into CASIDTEAFF.

This clonotype was counted a few times. V usage is TRBV4-1 and J usage is TRBJ2-5; TRBD1 agrees at 7 bases. The ends lost 1 base at V and 1 base at J; junction bases unmatched: 3. Germline V gene lookup returns CDR1 MGHRA and CDR2 YSYEKL. The CDR3 totals 15 residues. CDR3 residues: CASSQVRGPQETQYF. The CDR3 DNA sequence: TGCGCCAGCAGCCAAGTTAGGGGGCCCCAAGAGACCCAGTACTTC.

This clonotype was recorded a few times. The chain links TRBV4-3 to TRBJ2-2; unclear D gene. Germline CDR1 and CDR2: LGHNA and YSLEER. The CDR3 is made up of 15 amino acids. V was clipped by 0 bases and J by 2 bases, with 7 bases between them. CDR3 in amino acids: CASSQDMVNTGELFF. The DNA of the CDR3 is TGCGCCAGCAGCCAAGATATGGTAAACACCGGGGAGCTGTTTTTT.

A few counts support this clonotype. This chain links TRBV7-3 with TRBJ2-2; a possible D gene is TRBD2 (7 bases). Germline CDR1 SGHTA, CDR2 FQGTGA. This CDR3 contains 16 residues. With 3 bases removed from V and 0 bases from J, the gap between germline ends came to 11 bases. The CDR3 reads CASSLNGGPNTGELFF. The CDR3 DNA is TGTGCCAGCAGCTTGAACGGGGGGCCGAACACCGGGGAGCTGTTTTTT.

This clonotype has more than one count but fewer than ten. The chain is built from TRBV5-6 and TRBJ1-1; D is unclear. CDR3 size: 14 residues. Per the germline V gene, CDR1 is SGHDT and CDR2 is YYEEEE. V was clipped by 3 bases and J by 12 bases, with 21 bases between them. The CDR3 here is CASSSEIIGVSTFF. The CDR3 region has the DNA TGTGCCAGCAGCTCGGAGATTATCGGGGTATCGACTTTCTTT.

The sample holds many counts of this clonotype. The V and J genes are TRBV7-2 and TRBJ2-1; TRBD1 or TRBD2 may be the D gene (5 bases each). Trimming pared 5 bases from V and 2 bases from J, leaving 22 bases between. The CDR3 runs to 18 residues. From germline, CDR1 is SGHTA and CDR2 FQGNSA. In DNA, the CDR3 is TGTGCCAGCAGCCCGAGAAAGTCGGGGCAGGCTCCCTACAATGAGCAGTTCTTC. This gives the protein CASSPRKSGQAPYNEQFF.

This clonotype has just a few counts. The rearrangement uses TRBV15 and TRBJ1-1; no firm D call. The CDR3 sequence is 14 residues long. In germline, CDR1 is LNHNV, CDR2 YYDKDF (reference sequence). V lost 3 bases and J 2 bases, leaving 10 bases between the germline ends. CDR3: CATSSLKGNTEAFF. The CDR3 nucleotides read TGTGCCACCAGCAGCCTCAAAGGTAACACTGAAGCTTTCTTT. Full variable domain (outside the CDR3, taken from reference TRBV15 and TRBJ1-1): DAMVIQNPRYQVTQFGKPVTLSCSQTLNHNVMYWYQQKSSQAPKLLFHYYDKDFNNEADTPDNFQSRRPNTSFCFLDIRSPGLGDTAMYLCATSSLKGNTEAFFGQGTRLTVV.